Presented here are 8 T cell receptor beta chains from one specimen sequenced in a study of T cell repertoires in ileal Crohn's disease. Here immunoSEQ multiplex PCR was the method, and the copy in TCRdb shows in-frame clones only, minus some. Among approximately 6,600 clones, under 85% were seen once, and the ten largest hold over 9%. Regarding time point: inflamed ileum from the surgical specimen. The sequenced sample was ileal tissue. These receptors all stem from an adult with Crohn's disease.

The CDR3 sequence is CASSLAWTLNTGELFF. For the CDR3, the DNA is TGTGCCAGCAGCTTAGCTTGGACTTTGAACACCGGGGAGCTGTTTTTT. The chain couples TRBV11-2 to TRBJ2-2; the D gene is possibly TRBD2 (5 bases). V gave up 1 base and J gave up 1 base, with 10 bases separating them. From germline, CDR1 is SGHAT and CDR2 FQNNGV. This CDR3 comprises 16 residues.

This chain links TRBV7-9 with TRBJ1-1; tentative D call: TRBD1 (6 bases). The CDR3 runs to 13 residues. The ends were cut back, 5 bases at V and 10 bases at J, with 17 bases in the middle. Per the germline V gene, CDR1 is SEHNR and CDR2 is FQNEAQ (reference sequence). The CDR3 sequence is CASSIQQTGSAFF. The DNA of the CDR3 is TGTGCCAGCAGCATACAACAAACAGGGTCAGCTTTCTTT.

In its sample, this clone was seen once. V is TRBV29-1 and J is TRBJ2-7, with TRBD2 identical over 8 bases. CDR1 and CDR2 (germline): SQVTM, ANQGSEA. The CDR3 extends over 13 amino acids. The ends lost 7 bases at V and 6 bases at J; junction bases unmatched: 11. DNA of the CDR3: TGCAGCGCCTTAGGGGGGACTAGTAGCGAGCAGTACTTC. Translation gives CSALGGTSSEQYF.

The chain links TRBV6-5 to TRBJ2-7, with D possibly being TRBD1 (6 bases). CDR1 MNHEY and CDR2 SVGAGI come from the germline V gene. The length of the CDR3 is 15 residues. The V end was cut by 6 bases, the J end by 5 bases, with 20 bases between. The DNA of the CDR3 is TGTGCCAGCAGCCACCTCAGGGGCACCGTAGACGAGCAGTACTTC. This translates into CASSHLRGTVDEQYF.

A note on this clone: The same CDR3 can be traced to other DNA sequences in this sample. The gene calls are TRBV7-2 and TRBJ2-5, with 9 nucleotides matching TRBD2. From germline, CDR1 is SGHTA and CDR2 FQGNSA. The CDR3 loop spans 14 amino acids. V lost 5 bases to trimming and J lost 5 bases; unmatched junction nucleotides: 6. Written as DNA, the CDR3 is TGTGCCAGCAGCCCGGGACTAGCTGGGGAGACCCAGTACTTC. This encodes CASSPGLAGETQYF.

The DNA for the CDR3 is TGTGCCAGCAGCCCACTAGAGCGGGGGGGACAAATCACAGATACGCAGTATTTT. It is translated as CASSPLERGGQITDTQYF. This sequence joins TRBV11-3 and TRBJ2-3, with 10 nucleotides matching TRBD2. This CDR3 has 18 amino acids. Germline-derived CDR1 and CDR2 are SGHNT and YENEEA. V lost 5 bases and J lost 2; bases outside the gene matches: 13.

This chain joins TRBV27 and TRBJ1-1; maybe TRBD1 (6 bases). CDR1 and CDR2 from the germline V gene are MNHEY and SMNVEV (reference sequence). The CDR3 covers 10 residues. Trimming shortened V by 9 bases and J by 6 bases, and 8 bases separated the two germline ends. CDR3 bases: TGTGCCAGGGAGGGGGCTGAAGCTTTCTTT. Amino acid sequence: CAREGAEAFF.

The CDR3, as DNA: TGTGCCAGCAGCGTAGGTGGGAGGGGGATCAATGAGCAGTTCTTC. Its translation is CASSVGGRGINEQFF. The chain uses TRBV9 and TRBJ2-1; D might be TRBD2 (7 bases). This CDR3 is built from 15 residues. Deletions cut 0 bases from V and 6 bases from J, with 13 bases between. Germline V gives CDR1 SGDLS, CDR2 YYNGEE.